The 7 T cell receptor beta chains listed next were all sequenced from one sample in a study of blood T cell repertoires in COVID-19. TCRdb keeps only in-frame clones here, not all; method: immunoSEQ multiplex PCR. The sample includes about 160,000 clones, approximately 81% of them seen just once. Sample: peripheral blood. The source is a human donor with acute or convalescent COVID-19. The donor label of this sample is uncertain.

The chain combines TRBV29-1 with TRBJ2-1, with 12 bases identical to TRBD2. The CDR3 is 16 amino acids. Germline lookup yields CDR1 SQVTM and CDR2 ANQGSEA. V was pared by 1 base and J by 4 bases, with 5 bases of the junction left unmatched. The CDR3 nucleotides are TGCAGCGTTGAAGTTTTACTAGCGGGGGGTTACAATGAGCAGTTCTTC. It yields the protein CSVEVLLAGGYNEQFF.

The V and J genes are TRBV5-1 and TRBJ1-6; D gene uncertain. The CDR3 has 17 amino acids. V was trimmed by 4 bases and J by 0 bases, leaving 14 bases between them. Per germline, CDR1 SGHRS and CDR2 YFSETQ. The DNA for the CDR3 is TGCGCCAGCAGCCCCAGCGGGGTTGACTCCTATAATTCACCCCTCCACTTT. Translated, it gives CASSPSGVDSYNSPLHF.

Here the CDR3 reads CASSLERRQETQYF. The CDR3 nucleotides are TGCGCCAGCAGCTTGGAGCGGAGACAAGAGACCCAGTACTTC. The chain joins TRBV5-1 to TRBJ2-5; perhaps TRBD2 as D (5 bases). The CDR3 has 14 residues. Trimming removed 0 bases at V and 2 bases at J, with 8 bases between. Germline CDR1 and CDR2: SGHRS and YFSETQ. The full variable domain, its missing parts supplied by reference TRBV5-1 and TRBJ2-5, is KAGVTQTPRYLIKTRGQQVTLSCSPISGHRSVSWYQQTPGQGLQFLFEYFSETQRNKGNFPGRFSGRQFSNSRSEMNVSTLELGDSALYLCASSLERRQETQYFGPGTRLLVL.

The CDR3 reads CASSMGRGSNQPQHF. CDR3 bases: TGTGCCAGTAGTATGGGCAGGGGGTCGAATCAGCCCCAGCATTTT. The chain employs TRBV19 and TRBJ1-5; 7 bases fit TRBD1. There are 15 residues in the CDR3. The V segment lost 3 bases and the J segment 4 bases; nucleotides outside the gene matches: 6. Germline V lookup: CDR1 LNHDA, CDR2 SQIVND (reference sequence).

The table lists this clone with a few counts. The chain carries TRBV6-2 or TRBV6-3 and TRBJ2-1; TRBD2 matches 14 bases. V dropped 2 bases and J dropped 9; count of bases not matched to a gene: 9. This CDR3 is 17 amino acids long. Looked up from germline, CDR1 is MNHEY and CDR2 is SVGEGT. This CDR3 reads CASSYHEGLAGGIEQFF. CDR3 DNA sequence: TGTGCCAGCAGTTACCATGAAGGACTAGCGGGGGGCATTGAGCAGTTCTTC.

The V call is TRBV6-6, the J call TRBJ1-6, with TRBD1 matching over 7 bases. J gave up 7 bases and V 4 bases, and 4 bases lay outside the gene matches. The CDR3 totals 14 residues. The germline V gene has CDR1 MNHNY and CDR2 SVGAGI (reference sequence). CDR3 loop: CASSLQGRNSPLHF. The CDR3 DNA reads TGTGCCAGCAGTTTACAGGGGAGGAATTCACCCCTCCACTTT.

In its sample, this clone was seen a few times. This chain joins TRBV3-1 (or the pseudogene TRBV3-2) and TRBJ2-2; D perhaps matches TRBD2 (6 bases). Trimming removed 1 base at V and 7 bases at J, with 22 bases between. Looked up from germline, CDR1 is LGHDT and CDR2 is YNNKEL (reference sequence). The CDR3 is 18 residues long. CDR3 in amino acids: CASSQGLPGLIRVGELFF. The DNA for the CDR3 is TGTGCCAGCAGCCAAGGGTTGCCGGGACTCATCCGGGTCGGGGAGCTGTTTTTT.